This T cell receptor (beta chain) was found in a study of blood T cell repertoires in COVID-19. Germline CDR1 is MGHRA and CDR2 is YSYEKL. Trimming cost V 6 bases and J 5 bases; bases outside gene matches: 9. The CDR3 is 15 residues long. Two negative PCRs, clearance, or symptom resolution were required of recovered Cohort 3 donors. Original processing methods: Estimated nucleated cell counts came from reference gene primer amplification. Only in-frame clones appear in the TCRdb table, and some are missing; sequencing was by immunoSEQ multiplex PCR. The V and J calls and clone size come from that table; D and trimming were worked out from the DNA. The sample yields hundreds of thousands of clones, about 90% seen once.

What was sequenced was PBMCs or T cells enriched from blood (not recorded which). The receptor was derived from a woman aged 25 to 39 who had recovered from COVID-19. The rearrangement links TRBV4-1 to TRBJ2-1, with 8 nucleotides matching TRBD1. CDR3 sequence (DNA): TGCGCCAGCAGTCAGGGGGCAATAGGCAACAATGAGCAGTTCTTC. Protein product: CASSQGAIGNNEQFF.